One sample yielded the 9 T cell receptor beta chains listed below, sequenced in a study of blood T cell repertoires in COVID-19. Sequencing used immunoSEQ multiplex PCR; TCRdb keeps in-frame clones, though not all of them. The sample yields about 170,000 clones, about nine tenths seen once. The sequencing sample was made of peripheral blood. These receptors came from a young man with COVID-19, enrolled during active disease.

The CDR3 DNA reads as TGTGCCTGGGGCCGAATCACCGTAAGGGGTACTGAAGCTTTCTTT. Translation gives CAWGRITVRGTEAFF. V gene TRBV30 combines with J gene TRBJ1-1; a weak D match, TRBD1 (5 bases). The CDR3 covers 15 residues. The V gene's germline CDR1 is GTSNPN and CDR2 SVGIG (reference sequence). V lost 5 bases and J 5 bases, leaving 21 bases between the germline ends.

The rearrangement links TRBV19 to TRBJ1-6; D gene unclear. Trimming took off 6 bases at V and 5 bases at J, with 8 bases between the two ends. CDR1 and CDR2 (germline): LNHDA, SQIVND (reference sequence). CDR3 length equals 13 residues. This CDR3 reads CASSRYDNSPLHF. The CDR3 nucleotides read TGTGCCAGTAGCCGGTACGATAATTCACCCCTCCACTTT.

The V gene is TRBV10-3, the J gene TRBJ1-5; 7 nucleotides agree with TRBD1. The CDR3 sequence is 17 residues long. The V and J ends lost 1 base and 2 bases, in that order; junction bases with no gene match: 8. Germline CDR1 reads ENHRY; CDR2 reads SYGVKD. CDR3 in DNA: TGTGCCATCAGTGAGTTCCTCGGGACAGCGGGCAATCAGCCCCAGCATTTT. Translating gives CAISEFLGTAGNQPQHF.

For the CDR3, the DNA is TGTGCCAGCAGCTCGAGAGGGACTAGCGGCTACGAGCAGTACTTC. Protein product: CASSSRGTSGYEQYF. This chain connects TRBV5-4 to TRBJ2-7; 11 bases fit TRBD2. Losses at the gene ends were 3 bases for V and 3 bases for J; bases not matched to a gene: 5. The CDR3 consists of 15 residues. Germline CDR1 SGHNT, CDR2 YYREEE (reference sequence).

This clone is a singleton in its sample. CDR3 coding DNA: TGCGCCAGCAGCCCTCCTAGACAGGGGAACACTGAAGCTTTCTTT. As protein: CASSPPRQGNTEAFF. The chain is built from TRBV5-1 and TRBJ1-1; 7 bases map to TRBD1. This CDR3 region has 15 residues. Germline lookup yields CDR1 SGHRS and CDR2 YFSETQ. J was trimmed by 1 base and V by 4 bases; bases with no gene match: 7.

V gene TRBV28 combines with J gene TRBJ2-5, with TRBD2 matching 7 bases. The CDR3 sequence is 14 residues long. Looked up from germline, CDR1 is MDHEN and CDR2 is SYDVKM. The V segment lost 5 bases and the J segment 4 bases; nucleotides outside the gene matches: 7. CDR3 nucleotide sequence: TGTGCCAGCAGTACTAGACTAGCAGGAGAGACCCAGTACTTC. This encodes CASSTRLAGETQYF.

The chain couples TRBV27 to TRBJ2-1; TRBD2 aligns across 7 bases. The CDR3 loop spans 16 amino acids. Germline CDR1 and CDR2: MNHEY and SMNVEV (reference sequence). V lost 7 bases and J lost 7; bases outside the gene matches: 16. The CDR3 sequence: CASTPGGRVGKNEQFF. CDR3 coding DNA: TGTGCCAGCACCCCCGGAGGGAGGGTGGGTAAGAATGAGCAGTTCTTC.

V usage is TRBV24-1 and J usage is TRBJ1-5; no reliable D call. Trimming removed 4 bases from V and 5 bases from J, with 8 bases in between. Germline-derived CDR1 and CDR2 are KGHDR and SFDVKD. This CDR3 is built from 13 residues. CDR3 region: CATSEEGYQPQHF. In DNA, the CDR3 is TGTGCCACCAGTGAAGAGGGTTATCAGCCCCAGCATTTT.

The CDR3 region is CAWSLSYEQYF. The DNA for the CDR3 is TGTGCCTGGAGTCTCTCCTACGAGCAGTACTTC. The rearrangement links TRBV30 to TRBJ2-7; D remains unclear. Germline CDR1 and CDR2: GTSNPN and SVGIG (reference sequence). The CDR3 contains 11 residues. Trimming took 2 bases from V and 0 from J, leaving 2 bases between them.